The 30 T cell receptor beta chains given below trace back to one sample, sequenced in a study of T-cell reconstitution after alpha-beta-depleted transplantation in children. Construction of the TCRbeta library involved unique molecular identifiers. In TCRdb, the PCR reads were re-called with MiXCR into one record per CDR3 protein. The table records about 110,000 distinct CDR3 sequences, 5.5% to 6.5% of them present only once. Sequencing was performed on PBMCs, mostly from graft donor cells, taken 360 days after TCRalphabeta/CD19-depleted stem cell transplant. The receptors originated from a male patient between 2 and 10 years old who had a stem cell transplant for acute lymphoblastic leukemia, so the T cells may come from the graft donor.

The chain combines TRBV28 with TRBJ2-4, with a possible D match to TRBD2 (6 bases). The germline V gene encodes CDR1 MDHEN and CDR2 SYDVKM. This CDR3 has 14 residues. V gave up 3 bases and J gave up 6 bases, with 12 bases separating them. The CDR3 region is CASSFGGGGNIQYF. The CDR3 DNA reads as TGTGCCAGCAGTTTCGGGGGAGGTGGAAACATTCAGTACTTC. Full variable domain (missing parts from reference TRBV28 and TRBJ2-4): DVKVTQSSRYLVKRTGEKVFLECVQDMDHENMFWYRQDPGLGLRLIYFSYDVKMKEKGDIPEGYSVSREKKERFSLILESASTNQTSMYLCASSFGGGGNIQYFGAGTRLSVL.

The chain links TRBV19 to TRBJ2-7; TRBD2 is a possible D gene (5 bases). This CDR3 region has 14 residues. Germline assignment: CDR1 LNHDA and CDR2 SQIVND (reference sequence). Deletions cut 10 bases from V and 3 bases from J, with 19 bases between. As DNA, the CDR3 is TGTGCCACGCGAGGGCAGCCAGACCTCTACGAGCAGTACTTC. Translated, it gives CATRGQPDLYEQYF. Together with reference TRBV19 and TRBJ2-7, the CDR3 gives the full variable domain: DGGITQSPKYLFRKEGQNVTLSCEQNLNHDAMYWYRQDPGQGLRLIYYSQIVNDFQKGDIAEGYSVSREKKESFPLTVTSAQKNPTAFYLCATRGQPDLYEQYFGPGTRLTVT.

This clonotype turned up a few times. The V and J genes are TRBV7-2 and TRBJ2-2, with 13 positions matching TRBD2. Germline V gene data show CDR1 as SGHTA and CDR2 as FQGNSA. Trimming cost V 3 bases and J 6 bases; bases outside gene matches: 7. This CDR3 has 17 amino acids. The CDR3 bases are TGTGCCAGCAGCTTCAAACCGGGACTAGCGGGATCCGGGGAGCTGTTTTTT. It encodes CASSFKPGLAGSGELFF. Drawing the rest from reference TRBV7-2 and TRBJ2-2, the complete variable domain is GAGVSQSPSNKVTEKGKDVELRCDPISGHTALYWYRQSLGQGLEFLIYFQGNSAPDKSGLPSDRFSAERTGGSVSTLTIQRTQQEDSAVYLCASSFKPGLAGSGELFFGEGSRLTVL.

This clonotype has ten or more counts. The rearrangement joins TRBV6-5 to TRBJ2-4, with D possibly TRBD2 on 6 matching bases. The CDR3 consists of 14 residues. Germline-derived CDR1 and CDR2 are MNHEY and SVGAGI. V gave up 11 bases and J gave up 0 bases, with 14 bases separating them. This CDR3 reads CAGGVPLAKNIQYF. Written as DNA, the CDR3 is TGTGCCGGCGGGGTCCCACTAGCCAAAAACATTCAGTACTTC.

The V gene is TRBV7-9, the J gene TRBJ1-1; TRBD1 is a possible D gene (5 bases). CDR3 length: 14 residues. The V and J ends lost 2 bases and 5 bases respectively, with 12 bases between them. Germline lookup yields CDR1 SEHNR and CDR2 FQNEAQ (reference sequence). CDR3 in amino acids: CASSLKGVGTEAFF. The CDR3, as DNA: TGTGCCAGCAGCTTAAAAGGGGTGGGGACTGAAGCTTTCTTT.

This clonotype was found many times. The V and J genes are TRBV7-8 and TRBJ2-3, with TRBD2 identical over 11 bases. The germline gives CDR1 SGHVS, CDR2 FQNEAQ. Germline trimming cut 5 bases from V and 1 base from J; bases unmatched to any gene: 14. The CDR3 totals 19 residues. CDR3 coding DNA: TGTGCCAGCAGCCACCCCGGGACTAGCGGCAGGAGAGGCACAGATACGCAGTATTTT. This translates into CASSHPGTSGRRGTDTQYF. Looking up the rest from reference TRBV7-8 and TRBJ2-3 gives the full variable domain: GAGVSQSPRYKVAKRGQDVALRCDPISGHVSLFWYQQALGQGPEFLTYFQNEAQLDKSGLPSDRFFAERPEGSVSTLKIQRTQQEDSAVYLCASSHPGTSGRRGTDTQYFGPGTRLTVL.

This clonotype was recorded at least ten times. This CDR3 reads CASSLDGANGYTF. The CDR3 coding sequence is TGTGCCAGCAGTTTGGATGGGGCGAACGGCTACACCTTC. The chain joins TRBV28 to TRBJ1-2; TRBD1 is a possible D gene (5 bases). Per germline, CDR1 MDHEN and CDR2 SYDVKM. V was clipped by 3 bases and J by 8 bases, with 13 bases between them. The CDR3 runs 13 residues.

There are many counts of this clonotype. The chain combines TRBV11-2 with TRBJ2-5; 12 bases are a match to TRBD2. Germline CDR1 reads SGHAT; CDR2 reads FQNNGV. Trimming took 4 bases from V and 3 from J; bases not matched to a gene: 3. CDR3 length: 15 amino acids. DNA for the CDR3: TGTGCCAGCAGCTCCCGGACTAGCGGGAAAGAGACCCAGTACTTC. Translating it yields CASSSRTSGKETQYF. Combining the CDR3 with reference TRBV11-2 and TRBJ2-5 gives the whole variable domain EAGVAQSPRYKIIEKRQSVAFWCNPISGHATLYWYQQILGQGPKLLIQFQNNGVVDDSQLPKDRFSAERLKGVDSTLKIQPAKLEDSAVYLCASSSRTSGKETQYFGPGTRLLVL.

This clonotype was observed many times. The chain joins TRBV4-1 to TRBJ2-3; perhaps TRBD1 as D (7 bases). The CDR3 totals 15 residues. Germline V CDR1 and CDR2: MGHRA, YSYEKL. Trimming cost V 0 bases and J 5 bases, with 12 bases left between them. CDR3 nucleotides: TGCGCCAGCAGCCAAGACAGTCAGGGGGGAGATACGCAGTATTTT. Amino acid sequence: CASSQDSQGGDTQYF.

This clonotype appeared a few times. The chain combines TRBV20-1 with TRBJ2-1, with D unresolved. Deletions cut 5 bases from V and 10 bases from J, with 24 bases between. Germline CDR1 and CDR2: DFQATT and SNEGSKA (reference sequence). The CDR3 is 15 amino acids. The CDR3: CSAPAGWAGLREQFF. In DNA form, the CDR3 reads TGCAGTGCTCCCGCAGGTTGGGCAGGTTTAAGGGAGCAGTTCTTC.

In its sample, this clonotype was seen a few times. V is TRBV20-1 and J is TRBJ1-1; 7 positions agree with TRBD1. V was pared by 3 bases and J by 5 bases, with 12 bases of the junction left unmatched. Germline lookup yields CDR1 DFQATT and CDR2 SNEGSKA (reference sequence). CDR3 length equals 15 residues. The DNA for the CDR3 is TGCAGTGCTAGTACCGTGCAACAGGGGCAAACTGAAGCTTTCTTT. Translated: CSASTVQQGQTEAFF.

This clonotype was counted many times. This chain links TRBV6-2 or TRBV6-3 with TRBJ2-6; D is uncertain. Germline lookup yields CDR1 MNHEY and CDR2 SVGEGT. CDR3 length: 16 amino acids. V was pared by 7 bases and J by 0 bases, with 13 bases between. CDR3 coding DNA: TGTGCCAGCACCCAGGTGCATCGCTCTGGGGCCAACGTCCTGACTTTC. Amino acid sequence: CASTQVHRSGANVLTF.

This clonotype was found many times. The chain carries TRBV7-2 and TRBJ2-7; TRBD2 is a possible D gene (6 bases). This CDR3 is 15 amino acids long. Trimming left V 3 bases short and J 3 bases short, with 15 bases between. The germline gives CDR1 SGHTA, CDR2 FQGNSA. For the CDR3, the DNA is TGTGCCAGCAGCTTGCGGGGCAGGGCTGACTACGAGCAGTACTTC. Residues: CASSLRGRADYEQYF.

V is TRBV4-2 and J is TRBJ1-4, with 12 bases matching TRBD1. Trimming cost V 1 base and J 4 bases; bases outside gene matches: 4. The CDR3 length is 17 residues. The germline V gene has CDR1 LGHNA and CDR2 YNFKEQ. CDR3 DNA: TGTGCCAGCAGCCAAGGGGACAGGGGGCGCGATAATGAAAAACTGTTTTTT. Residues: CASSQGDRGRDNEKLFF.

There are a few counts of this clonotype. The CDR3 nucleotides read TGTGCCAGCAGCCCCCTAGCGGGCAGCTCCTACGAGCAGTACTTC. Encoded protein: CASSPLAGSSYEQYF. The chain employs TRBV7-2 and TRBJ2-7; TRBD2 matches at 8 bases. CDR1 and CDR2 from the germline V gene are SGHTA and FQGNSA. With V trimmed by 5 bases and J by 0 bases, 6 bases remained unmatched. The CDR3 runs to 15 residues.

This clonotype was recorded at least ten times. This chain links TRBV4-3 with TRBJ2-7; D is uncertain. In germline, CDR1 is LGHNA, CDR2 YSLEER. Trimming took 1 base from V and 2 from J, leaving 6 bases between them. The CDR3 extends over 13 amino acids. The CDR3 nucleotides are TGCGCCAGCAGCCAAGTCCCAACCTACGAGCAGTACTTC. Protein: CASSQVPTYEQYF.

In its sample, this clonotype was seen many times. The genes are TRBV5-5 and TRBJ1-2, with D perhaps TRBD1 (6 bases). Trimming stripped 4 bases from V and 3 bases from J, with 13 bases between. Germline V CDR1 and CDR2: SGHKS, YYEKEE (reference sequence). The CDR3 covers 14 residues. The CDR3 here is CASSLRGKDYGYTF. CDR3 nucleotides: TGTGCCAGCAGCCTCAGGGGTAAAGACTATGGCTACACCTTC. The full variable domain, completed using reference TRBV5-5 and TRBJ1-2, is DAGVTQSPTHLIKTRGQQVTLRCSPISGHKSVSWYQQVLGQGPQFIFQYYEKEERGRGNFPDRFSARQFPNYSSELNVNALLLGDSALYLCASSLRGKDYGYTFGSGTRLTVV.

The chain has TRBV7-9 and TRBJ2-2; unclear D gene. Germline V lookup: CDR1 SEHNR, CDR2 FQNEAQ (reference sequence). V was shortened by 8 bases and J by 2 bases, with 12 bases between the two germline ends. The CDR3 is 14 amino acids. DNA of the CDR3: TGTGCCAGCCCCCCGGGTTTTAACACCGGGGAGCTGTTTTTT. It specifies CASPPGFNTGELFF.

DNA for the CDR3: TGTGCCAGCAGAAAAGCGGGAGGGCACGAGCAGTACTTC. Translating it yields CASRKAGGHEQYF. The chain has TRBV6-2 or TRBV6-3 and TRBJ2-7; 10 nucleotides line up with TRBD2. V lost 6 bases to trimming and J lost 5 bases; unmatched junction nucleotides: 4. The CDR3 totals 13 residues. Germline CDR1 reads MNHEY; CDR2 reads SVGEGT.

The rearrangement joins TRBV28 to TRBJ2-7; TRBD1 agrees at 7 bases. The CDR3 extends over 14 amino acids. The germline V gene encodes CDR1 MDHEN and CDR2 SYDVKM. With V trimmed by 3 bases and J by 5 bases, 7 bases remained unmatched. CDR3: CASSLTGSTDEQYF. CDR3 nucleotides: TGTGCCAGCAGTTTGACAGGGTCAACGGACGAGCAGTACTTC.

This clonotype turned up a few times. One junction end disagrees with the germline gene, perhaps due to a read error. This chain joins TRBV28 and TRBJ2-2, with 12 bases that match TRBD2. The CDR3 consists of 16 residues. The germline V gene encodes CDR1 MDHEN and CDR2 SYDVKM. CDR3: CASTLTSGRMTGELFF. Written as DNA, the CDR3 is TGTGCCAGCACTTTAACTAGCGGGAGGATGACCGGGGAGCTGTTTTTT.

Only a few counts were recorded for this clonotype. The chain joins TRBV2 to TRBJ1-4, with a possible D match to TRBD1 (5 bases). Trimming left V 4 bases short and J 8 bases short, with 23 bases between. The CDR3 consists of 17 residues. CDR1 is SNHLY, CDR2 FYNNEI, per germline. The DNA of the CDR3 is TGTGCCAGCAGTGCCGGACCCCCGGGACGCGGGCGAGAAAAACTGTTTTTT. This codes for CASSAGPPGRGREKLFF.

This clonotype was seen many times. The J gene is TRBJ1-1, the V gene TRBV5-1; maybe TRBD1 (6 bases). The CDR3 sequence is 16 residues long. The V end lost 3 bases, the J end lost 0 bases, and 15 bases lay between the germline ends. Germline V lookup: CDR1 SGHRS, CDR2 YFSETQ. The CDR3 sequence is CASSSQGHGMNTEAFF. The CDR3 DNA follows: TGCGCCAGCAGCTCCCAGGGACACGGCATGAACACTGAAGCTTTCTTT.

This clonotype appeared many times. The V gene is TRBV20-1, the J gene TRBJ1-2, with TRBD1 matching over 7 bases. V shed 5 bases and J 7 bases; nucleotides not matched to a gene: 7. CDR1 DFQATT and CDR2 SNEGSKA come from the germline V gene (reference sequence). There are 12 residues in the CDR3. The CDR3 coding sequence is TGCAGTGCTCCCGACAGGGCGGGTGGCTACACCTTC. Its protein is CSAPDRAGGYTF.

In its sample, this clonotype was seen many times. The chain carries TRBV5-1 and TRBJ2-7; D may match TRBD1 or TRBD2 (5 bases each). The germline V gene has CDR1 SGHRS and CDR2 YFSETQ. This CDR3 has 11 amino acids. Trimming pared 3 bases from V and 6 bases from J, leaving 7 bases between. CDR3 sequence (DNA): TGCGCCAGCAGCTGGGGGTTCGAGCAGTACTTC. Residues: CASSWGFEQYF.

The CDR3 reads CATSEDRGSSYEQYF. The CDR3 DNA reads TGTGCCACCAGTGAAGACAGGGGTTCATCCTACGAGCAGTACTTC. J is TRBJ2-7 and V is TRBV24-1; 8 bases line up with TRBD1. V trimming: 4 bases; J trimming: 1 base; junction bases outside the gene matches: 5. The CDR3 runs to 15 residues. The germline gives CDR1 KGHDR, CDR2 SFDVKD.

The genes are TRBV30 and TRBJ2-5; D is unclear. The V and J ends lost 0 bases and 4 bases respectively, with 9 bases between them. CDR1 is GTSNPN, CDR2 SVGIG, per germline (reference sequence). CDR3 length: 13 residues. The CDR3 DNA reads TGTGCCTGGAGTGTACTACACCCAGAGACCCAGTACTTC. This gives the protein CAWSVLHPETQYF. The full variable domain, in which reference TRBV30 and TRBJ2-5 provide the parts outside the CDR3, is SQTIHQWPATLVQPVGSPLSLECTVEGTSNPNLYWYRQAAGRGLQLLFYSVGIGQISSEVPQNLSASRPQDRQFILSSKKLLLSDSGFYLCAWSVLHPETQYFGPGTRLLVL.

In this sample, this clonotype turned up many times. The rearrangement uses TRBV9 and TRBJ2-4; 10 positions match TRBD2. From germline, CDR1 is SGDLS and CDR2 YYNGEE. Trimming cost V 4 bases and J 8 bases; bases outside gene matches: 6. The CDR3 runs to 14 residues. In nucleotides, the CDR3 is TGTGCCAGCAGCCCCCCTAGCGGGAGTCACATTCAGTACTTC. Its protein is CASSPPSGSHIQYF.

This clonotype has only a few counts. For the CDR3, the DNA is TGTGCCAGCAGTGATGAGGGGACAGGGGTTGGGTCCGGGGAGCTGTTTTTT. Its protein product is CASSDEGTGVGSGELFF. The chain couples TRBV6-1 to TRBJ2-2, with TRBD1 matching over 10 bases. This CDR3 contains 17 residues. The V gene's germline CDR1 is MNHNS and CDR2 SASEGT. V trimming: 3 bases; J trimming: 6 bases; junction bases outside the gene matches: 10.

There are a few counts of this clonotype. This chain uses TRBV7-9 with TRBJ1-4; D ambiguous. Trimming shortened V by 3 bases and J by 8 bases, and 7 bases separated the two germline ends. There are 12 residues in the CDR3. Germline V gives CDR1 SEHNR, CDR2 FQNEAQ (reference sequence). The CDR3 loop is CASSLLSEKLFF. CDR3 nucleotide sequence: TGTGCCAGCAGCTTGCTTTCGGAAAAACTGTTTTTT.